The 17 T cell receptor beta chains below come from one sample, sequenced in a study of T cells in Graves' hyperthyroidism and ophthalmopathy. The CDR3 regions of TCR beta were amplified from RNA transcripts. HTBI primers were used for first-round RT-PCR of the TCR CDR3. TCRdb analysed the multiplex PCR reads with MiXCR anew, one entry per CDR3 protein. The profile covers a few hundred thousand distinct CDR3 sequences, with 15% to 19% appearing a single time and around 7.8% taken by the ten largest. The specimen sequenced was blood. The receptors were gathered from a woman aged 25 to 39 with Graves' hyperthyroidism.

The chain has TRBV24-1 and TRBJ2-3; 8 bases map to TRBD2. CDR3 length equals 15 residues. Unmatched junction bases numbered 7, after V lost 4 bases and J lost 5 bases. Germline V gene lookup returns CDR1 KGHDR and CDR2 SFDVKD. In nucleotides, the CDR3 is TGTGCCACCAGTGACCGCCCGGGGGGGGAAGATACGCAGTATTTT. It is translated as CATSDRPGGEDTQYF.

The CDR3 loop is CASNPDRTRPQHF. For the CDR3, the DNA is TGTGCCAGTAACCCGGACCGGACTCGGCCCCAGCATTTT. The chain combines TRBV10-3 with TRBJ1-5; no definite D call. Germline V gene lookup returns CDR1 ENHRY and CDR2 SYGVKD. The CDR3 totals 13 residues. Deletions cut 10 bases from V and 9 bases from J, with 19 bases between.

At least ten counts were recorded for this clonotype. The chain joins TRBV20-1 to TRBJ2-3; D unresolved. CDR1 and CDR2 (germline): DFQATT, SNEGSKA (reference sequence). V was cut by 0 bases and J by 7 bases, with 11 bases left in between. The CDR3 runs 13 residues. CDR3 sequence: CSAREGVWNTQYF. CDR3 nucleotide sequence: TGCAGTGCTAGAGAAGGCGTCTGGAATACGCAGTATTTT.

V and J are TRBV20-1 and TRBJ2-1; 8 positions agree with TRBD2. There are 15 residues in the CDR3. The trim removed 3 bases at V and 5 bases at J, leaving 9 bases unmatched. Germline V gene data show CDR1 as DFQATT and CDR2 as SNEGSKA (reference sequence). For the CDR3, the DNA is TGCAGTGCTAGGGAGACTAGCGTAAAGAACAATGAGCAGTTCTTC. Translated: CSARETSVKNNEQFF.

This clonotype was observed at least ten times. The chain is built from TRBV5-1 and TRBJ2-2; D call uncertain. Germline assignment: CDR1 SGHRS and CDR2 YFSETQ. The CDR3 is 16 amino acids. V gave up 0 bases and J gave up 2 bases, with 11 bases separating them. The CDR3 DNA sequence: TGCGCCAGCAGCTTGGTCGGCAGGATAAACACCGGGGAGCTGTTTTTT. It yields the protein CASSLVGRINTGELFF. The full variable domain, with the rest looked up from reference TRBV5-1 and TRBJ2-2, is KAGVTQTPRYLIKTRGQQVTLSCSPISGHRSVSWYQQTPGQGLQFLFEYFSETQRNKGNFPGRFSGRQFSNSRSEMNVSTLELGDSALYLCASSLVGRINTGELFFGEGSRLTVL.

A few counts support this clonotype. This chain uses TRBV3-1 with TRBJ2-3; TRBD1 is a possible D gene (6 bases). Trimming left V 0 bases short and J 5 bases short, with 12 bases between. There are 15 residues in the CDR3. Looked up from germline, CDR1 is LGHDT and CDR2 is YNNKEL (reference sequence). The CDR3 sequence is CASSQDVDRVDTQYF. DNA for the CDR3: TGTGCCAGCAGCCAAGACGTGGACAGAGTAGATACGCAGTATTTT.

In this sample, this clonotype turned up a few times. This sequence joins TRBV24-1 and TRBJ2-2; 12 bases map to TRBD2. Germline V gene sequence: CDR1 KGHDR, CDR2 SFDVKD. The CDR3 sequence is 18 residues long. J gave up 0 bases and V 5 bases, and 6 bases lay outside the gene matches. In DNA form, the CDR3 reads TGTGCCACCAGTGGCCGACTAGCGGGAGACCCGAACACCGGGGAGCTGTTTTTT. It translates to CATSGRLAGDPNTGELFF.

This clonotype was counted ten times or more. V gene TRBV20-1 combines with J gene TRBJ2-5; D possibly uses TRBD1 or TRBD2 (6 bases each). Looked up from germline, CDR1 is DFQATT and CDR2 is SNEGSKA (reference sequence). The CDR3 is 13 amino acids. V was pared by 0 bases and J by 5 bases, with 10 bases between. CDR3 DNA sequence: TGCAGTGCTAGAGACGGGGGCCACGAGACCCAGTACTTC. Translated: CSARDGGHETQYF.

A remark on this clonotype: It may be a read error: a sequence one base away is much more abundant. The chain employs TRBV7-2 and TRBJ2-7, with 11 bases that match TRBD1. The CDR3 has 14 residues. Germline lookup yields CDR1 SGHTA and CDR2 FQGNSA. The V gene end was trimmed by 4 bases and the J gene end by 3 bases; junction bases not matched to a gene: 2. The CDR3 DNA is TGTGCCAGCAGCTCGGACAGGGGGCGCTACGAGCAGTACTTC. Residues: CASSSDRGRYEQYF.

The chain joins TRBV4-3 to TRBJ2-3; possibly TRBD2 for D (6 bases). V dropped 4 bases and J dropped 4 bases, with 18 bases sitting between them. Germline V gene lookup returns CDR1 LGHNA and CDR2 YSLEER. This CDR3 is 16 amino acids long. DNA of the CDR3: TGCGCCAGCAGCCGAAGTCCGGGGAGGCGCGCAGATACGCAGTATTTT. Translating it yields CASSRSPGRRADTQYF.

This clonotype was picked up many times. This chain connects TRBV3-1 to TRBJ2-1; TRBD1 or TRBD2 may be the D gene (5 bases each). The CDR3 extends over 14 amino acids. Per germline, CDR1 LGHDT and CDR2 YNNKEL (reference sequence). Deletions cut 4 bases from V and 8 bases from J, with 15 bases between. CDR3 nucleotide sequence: TGTGCCAGCAGCCCAGGGACGGGGTTGGATGAGCAGTTCTTC. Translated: CASSPGTGLDEQFF.

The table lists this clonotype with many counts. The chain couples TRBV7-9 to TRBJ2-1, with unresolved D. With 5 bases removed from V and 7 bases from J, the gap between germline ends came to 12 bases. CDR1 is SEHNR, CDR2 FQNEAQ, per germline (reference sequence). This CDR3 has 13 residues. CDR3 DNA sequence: TGTGCCAGCAGCCAATCCGAAACAAATGAGCAGTTCTTC. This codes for CASSQSETNEQFF.

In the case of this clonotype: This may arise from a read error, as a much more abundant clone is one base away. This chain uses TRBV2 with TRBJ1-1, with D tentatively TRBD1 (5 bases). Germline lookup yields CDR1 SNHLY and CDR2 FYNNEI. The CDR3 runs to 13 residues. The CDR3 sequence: CASSRQSSTGAFF. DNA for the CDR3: TGTGCCAGCAGTCGACAGAGCTCCACTGGAGCTTTCTTT. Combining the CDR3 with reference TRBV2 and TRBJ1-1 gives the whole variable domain EPEVTQTPSHQVTQMGQEVILRCVPISNHLYFYWYRQILGQKVEFLVSFYNNEISEKSEIFDDQFSVERPDGSNFTLKIRSTKLEDSAMYFCASSRQSSTGAFFGQGTRLTVV.

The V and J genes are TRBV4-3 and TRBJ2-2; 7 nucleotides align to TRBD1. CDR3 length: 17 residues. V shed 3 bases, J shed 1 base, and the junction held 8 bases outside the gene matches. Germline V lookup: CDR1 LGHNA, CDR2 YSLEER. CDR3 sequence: CASSHEPDRVNTGELFF. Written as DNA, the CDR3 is TGCGCCAGCAGCCACGAACCTGACAGGGTGAACACCGGGGAGCTGTTTTTT.

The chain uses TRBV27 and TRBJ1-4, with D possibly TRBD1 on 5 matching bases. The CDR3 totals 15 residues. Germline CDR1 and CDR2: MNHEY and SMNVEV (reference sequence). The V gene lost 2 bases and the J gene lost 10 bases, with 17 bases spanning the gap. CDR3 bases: TGTGCCAGCAGTTTAAGCCCCTCCGGGGCGGGAAAACTGTTTTTT. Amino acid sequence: CASSLSPSGAGKLFF.

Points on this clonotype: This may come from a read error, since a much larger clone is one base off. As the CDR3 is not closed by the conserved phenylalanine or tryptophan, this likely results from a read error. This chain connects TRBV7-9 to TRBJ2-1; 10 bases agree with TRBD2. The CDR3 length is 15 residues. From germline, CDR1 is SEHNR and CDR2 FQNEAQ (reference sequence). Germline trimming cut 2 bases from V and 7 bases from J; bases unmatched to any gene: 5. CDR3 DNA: TGTGCCAGCAGCTTAATAGCGGGAGGTTTTAATGAGCAGTTCTCC. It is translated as CASSLIAGGFNEQFS.

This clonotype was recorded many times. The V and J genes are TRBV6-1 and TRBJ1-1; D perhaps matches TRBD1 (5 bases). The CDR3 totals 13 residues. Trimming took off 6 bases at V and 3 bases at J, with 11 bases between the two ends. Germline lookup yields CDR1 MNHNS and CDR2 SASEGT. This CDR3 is CASRTQQDTEAFF. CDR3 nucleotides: TGTGCCAGCAGGACACAACAGGACACTGAAGCTTTCTTT.